This T cell receptor beta chain was identified in a study of T cell changes during pregnancy in multiple sclerosis. Germline V lookup: CDR1 SGHRS, CDR2 YFSETQ. The CDR3 has 15 amino acids. V lost 2 bases to trimming and J lost 2 bases; unmatched junction nucleotides: 3. Sequenced by immunoSEQ multiplex PCR; TCRdb stores in-frame clones only, minus some. The sample shows 50,000 to 65,000 clones, 70% to 90% of them seen only once. This TCR came from a female donor with multiple sclerosis, enrolled in a pregnancy study. This chain uses TRBV5-1 with TRBJ2-1; 8 bases line up with TRBD2. Sample: CD4+ T cells from peripheral blood mononuclear cells, taken in the third trimester of pregnancy. This CDR3 reads CASSLLAATYNEQFF. CDR3 DNA sequence: TGCGCCAGCAGCTTACTAGCGGCAACCTACAATGAGCAGTTCTTC.